This entry is about one TCR beta chain. Its specificity is not known. Combining a sample-barcoded 5' primer with a J-beta primer mix, a second PCR ran for about 7 to 11 cycles. TCRdb reanalysed the 5' RACE reads using MiXCR and keeps one entry per CDR3 protein. This sample has fewer than 800,000 distinct CDR3 sequences, with 49% found just once. The data originate from a study of blood T cells in healthy people across ages. Study-wide context: For every two T cells, template switching captured about one barcoded beta molecule. Study-level points and caveats: Unknown CMV status may confound age-related changes in expanded clones.

V was shortened by 6 bases and J by 1 base, with 12 bases between the two germline ends. This CDR3 spans 14 amino acids. The germline CDR1 and CDR2 sequences are ENHRY and SYGVKD. V is TRBV10-3 and J is TRBJ1-1; D is perhaps TRBD1 (6 bases). The receptor's source is a woman between 55 and 75 years old in good health. The source material was blood. CDR3 in amino acids: CAIRDPRGNTEAFF. The CDR3 DNA reads as TGTGCCATCAGGGATCCCAGGGGGAACACTGAAGCTTTCTTT.